Presented here are 16 T cell receptor beta chains from one specimen sequenced in a study of regulatory T cells in long-lasting Graves disease. The time point was: newly diagnosed GD, antithyroid drugs for less than 3 months. Scientists built the TCR library using RNA that was extracted from PBMCs. Through Arm-PCR of CDR3 regions and iRepertoire HTBI primers, TCR beta libraries were built. TCRdb called the multiplex PCR reads again in MiXCR, with one record for every CDR3 protein. The sample contains approximately 300,000 distinct CDR3 sequences, 15% to 20% of which appear only once. This sample comprised peripheral blood mononuclear cells (PBMCs), obtained at new diagnosis, from a patient treated with antithyroid drugs. The origin of the receptors is a female donor with Graves disease.

This clonotype came up many times. The chain employs TRBV27 and TRBJ2-7; 10 bases are a match to TRBD2. This CDR3 is 15 amino acids long. V was pared by 0 bases and J by 6 bases, with 5 bases of the junction left unmatched. Germline-derived CDR1 and CDR2 are MNHEY and SMNVEV (reference sequence). CDR3 sequence: CASSLSFLAGVEQYF. As DNA, the CDR3 is TGTGCCAGCAGTTTATCTTTCCTAGCGGGAGTCGAGCAGTACTTC.

This clonotype was observed at least ten times. This chain links TRBV11-2 with TRBJ2-7, with TRBD1 identical over 7 bases. The V gene's germline CDR1 is SGHAT and CDR2 FQNNGV. The V gene end was trimmed by 3 bases and the J gene end by 6 bases; junction bases not matched to a gene: 26. CDR3 length equals 20 residues. The CDR3 DNA follows: TGTGCCAGCAGCTTTGGAGCGCCGGACGGACAGGTTGGCGCTTGGAGCGAGCAGTACTTC. Translating it yields CASSFGAPDGQVGAWSEQYF.

This clonotype occurred many times. The J gene is TRBJ2-2, the V gene TRBV19; D possibly matches TRBD1 or TRBD2 (5 bases each). Germline lookup yields CDR1 LNHDA and CDR2 SQIVND (reference sequence). CDR3 length equals 15 residues. Deletions cut 5 bases from V and 3 bases from J, with 13 bases between. The CDR3 reads CASSGGDWYTGELFF. CDR3 DNA: TGTGCCAGTAGTGGGGGTGACTGGTACACCGGGGAGCTGTTTTTT.

This clonotype was found many times. The rearrangement joins TRBV12-3 or TRBV12-4 to TRBJ1-1; the D gene is possibly TRBD1 (5 bases). V dropped 5 bases and J dropped 8 bases, with 12 bases sitting between them. The CDR3 extends over 12 amino acids. In DNA, the CDR3 is TGTGCCAGCAGTCGAGACACAGGAGAAGCTTTCTTT. Residues: CASSRDTGEAFF.

This clonotype was detected ten times or more. J is TRBJ2-7 and V is TRBV6-1; D remains unclear. The CDR3 sequence is 13 residues long. V lost 8 bases to trimming and J lost 4 bases, with 15 bases between them. Germline-derived CDR1 and CDR2 are MNHNS and SASEGT. CDR3 coding DNA: TGTGCCAGCGGGATGAGATCCTCGTACGAGCAGTACTTC. Translation: CASGMRSSYEQYF.

This clonotype was counted ten times or more. The rearrangement joins TRBV6-5 to TRBJ2-7; 9 nucleotides agree with TRBD2. Germline assignment: CDR1 MNHEY and CDR2 SVGAGI. With V trimmed by 2 bases and J by 0 bases, 8 bases remained unmatched. CDR3 length: 17 amino acids. Here the CDR3 reads CASSYGGFSGSSYEQYF. The CDR3 DNA reads as TGTGCCAGCAGTTACGGGGGTTTTAGCGGGAGCTCCTACGAGCAGTACTTC.

This chain connects TRBV19 to TRBJ2-7; D is possibly TRBD2 (6 bases). The CDR3 loop spans 13 amino acids. V gave up 7 bases and J gave up 3 bases, with 13 bases separating them. Germline loops: CDR1 LNHDA, CDR2 SQIVND (reference sequence). Here the CDR3 reads CASMRGPGYEQYF. DNA for the CDR3: TGTGCCAGTATGCGGGGTCCCGGCTACGAGCAGTACTTC.

This clonotype occurred many times. This chain connects TRBV6-1 to TRBJ1-2; TRBD1 agrees at 7 bases. Trimming removed 6 bases from V and 6 bases from J; junction bases left unmatched: 10. Per the germline V gene, CDR1 is MNHNS and CDR2 is SASEGT. This CDR3 contains 14 residues. The DNA for the CDR3 is TGTGCCAGCAGCTCAAACAGGGGAGGGGATGGCTACACCTTC. Its translation: CASSSNRGGDGYTF.

This clonotype was detected ten times or more. The rearrangement uses TRBV20-1 and TRBJ2-7; D is unclear. The V gene's germline CDR1 is DFQATT and CDR2 SNEGSKA (reference sequence). The ends were cut back, 1 base at V and 6 bases at J, with 13 bases in the middle. The CDR3 is made up of 13 amino acids. The CDR3 coding sequence is TGCAGTGCTAGAGGCGACCCTAGTGTCGAGCAGTACTTC. Residues: CSARGDPSVEQYF.

This clonotype came up many times. The V and J genes are TRBV2 and TRBJ2-3; 7 nucleotides agree with TRBD1. J lost 1 base, V lost 6 bases, and 7 bases had no gene match. The germline CDR1 and CDR2 sequences are SNHLY and FYNNEI. This CDR3 comprises 15 residues. CDR3 sequence (DNA): TGTGCCAGCAGCGAGACAGGGATGGGCACAGATACGCAGTATTTT. This encodes CASSETGMGTDTQYF.

This clonotype was seen many times. The chain joins TRBV6-1 to TRBJ2-5, with D perhaps TRBD1 (6 bases). This CDR3 is 12 amino acids long. V was shortened by 10 bases and J by 5 bases, with 14 bases between the two germline ends. CDR1 MNHNS and CDR2 SASEGT come from the germline V gene. CDR3 residues: CATGAGVETQYF. DNA for the CDR3: TGTGCCACAGGGGCAGGTGTGGAGACCCAGTACTTC.

This clonotype was seen at least ten times. The chain uses TRBV4-1 and TRBJ2-2, with no clear D. Trimming removed 0 bases from V and 6 bases from J, with 2 bases in between. This CDR3 contains 12 residues. The germline V gene encodes CDR1 MGHRA and CDR2 YSYEKL. CDR3 residues: CASSQESGELFF. CDR3 nucleotide sequence: TGCGCCAGCAGCCAAGAATCCGGGGAGCTGTTTTTT.

The count of this clonotype is one. The chain uses TRBV9 and TRBJ1-3; TRBD1 agrees at 7 bases. This CDR3 is built from 15 residues. Germline V gives CDR1 SGDLS, CDR2 YYNGEE. The trim removed 7 bases at V and 1 base at J, leaving 8 bases unmatched. CDR3 nucleotide sequence: TGTGCCAGCGGAGAAGGGGGCGGGTCTGGAAACACCATATATTTT. Protein sequence: CASGEGGGSGNTIYF.

This clonotype was detected many times. DNA for the CDR3: TGCAGTGCATGGACTAGCGGGACCCAGTTCTTC. Protein sequence: CSAWTSGTQFF. The rearrangement uses TRBV20-1 and TRBJ2-1; TRBD2 matches 12 bases. CDR1 and CDR2 from the germline V gene are DFQATT and SNEGSKA (reference sequence). The V segment lost 6 bases and the J segment 13 bases; nucleotides outside the gene matches: 4. CDR3 length: 11 residues.

In the case of this clonotype: A junction boundary mismatches the germline segment, possibly from a read error. The gene calls are TRBV3-1 and TRBJ1-3, with D uncertain. Germline CDR1 is LGHDT and CDR2 is YNNKEL (reference sequence). The CDR3 covers 11 residues. The CDR3: CDSSRGNTIYF. In DNA form, the CDR3 reads TGTGACAGCAGCCGCGGAAACACCATATATTTT.

This clonotype was found many times. This sequence joins TRBV12-3 or TRBV12-4 and TRBJ1-5; perhaps TRBD1 as D (5 bases). This CDR3 has 15 residues. Trimming cost V 6 bases and J 0 bases, with 12 bases left between them. CDR3 residues: CASSLQGGSNQPQHF. The CDR3 DNA sequence: TGTGCCAGCAGCCTTCAGGGAGGTAGCAATCAGCCCCAGCATTTT.